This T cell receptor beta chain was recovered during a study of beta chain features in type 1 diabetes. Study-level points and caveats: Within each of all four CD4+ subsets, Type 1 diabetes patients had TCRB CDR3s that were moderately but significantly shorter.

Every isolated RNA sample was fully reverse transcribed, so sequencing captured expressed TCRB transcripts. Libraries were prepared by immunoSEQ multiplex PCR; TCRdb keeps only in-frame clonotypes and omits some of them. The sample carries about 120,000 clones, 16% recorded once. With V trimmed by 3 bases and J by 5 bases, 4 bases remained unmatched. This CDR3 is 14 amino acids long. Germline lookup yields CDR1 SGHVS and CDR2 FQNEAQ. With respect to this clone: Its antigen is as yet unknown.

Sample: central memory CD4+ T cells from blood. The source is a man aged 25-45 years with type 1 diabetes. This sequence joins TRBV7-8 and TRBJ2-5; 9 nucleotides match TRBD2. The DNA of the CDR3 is TGTGCCAGCAGCTTGGGGACTAGCCGGGAGACCCAGTACTTC. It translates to CASSLGTSRETQYF.